These 8 T cell receptor beta chains were all obtained from the same sample, sequenced in a study of Tregs in tolerant kidney transplant recipients. The protocol was immunoSEQ multiplex PCR, while the TCRdb copy is restricted to in-frame clones and leaves out a portion. Its table records 25,000 to 35,000 clones. The sample here was CD8+ T cells from blood, taken before the transplant. These receptors originate from a human donor who received a combined kidney and bone marrow transplant.

As to this clone: The sequence runs out 3 residues before the end of the CDR3; the remainder is reconstructed from the germline J gene. The chain joins TRBV29-1 to TRBJ2-5, with 8 bases lining up with TRBD2. V lost 7 bases and J lost 3; bases outside the gene matches: 10. CDR1 and CDR2 (germline): SQVTM, ANQGSEA. The CDR3 length is 14 residues. CDR3 residues: CSAGITGLEETQYF. The CDR3 DNA, read in part, is TGCAGCGCCGGAATCACGGGACTAGAAGAGACC.

The part of the CDR3 DNA that was read is TGCGCCAGCAGCCAATGGGGACAGGGGGAATACAATGAG. Residues: CASSQWGQGEYNE. The whole CDR3 sequence reads CASSQWGQGEYNEQFF. This chain joins TRBV4-1 and TRBJ2-1, with 11 bases fitting TRBD1. The read halts 3 residues ahead of the CDR3 end, with the missing end drawn from the germline J gene. The CDR3 has 16 amino acids. V was pared by 2 bases and J by 4 bases, with 4 bases of the junction left unmatched. Germline values: CDR1 MGHRA, CDR2 YSYEKL.

A word on this clone: The read ends 3 residues before the CDR3 terminus; that terminus is restored from the germline J gene. The V call is TRBV7-9, the J call TRBJ1-1, with D maybe TRBD1 (6 bases). Germline V lookup: CDR1 SEHNR, CDR2 FQNEAQ (reference sequence). The ends were cut back, 4 bases at V and 0 bases at J, with 12 bases in the middle. The CDR3 runs to 15 residues. CDR3: CASSSPGHMNTEAFF. Incomplete CDR3 DNA: TGTGCCAGCAGCTCCCCGGGACACATGAACACTGAA.

As regards this clone: The CDR3 extends 3 residues past the end of the read, so its final part is completed from the germline J gene. The genes are TRBV6-2 or TRBV6-3 and TRBJ2-3; TRBD2 matches at 7 bases. CDR1 and CDR2 from the germline V gene are MNHEY and SVGEGT. CDR3 length: 16 residues. Trimming at V came to 5 bases and at J to 7 bases, leaving 15 bases not matched to a gene. The DNA read from the CDR3 is TGTGCCAGCAGTCCCCGGAAGGGGCTAGCGGTTCATACG. Encoded protein: CASSPRKGLAVHT. The full CDR3 is CASSPRKGLAVHTQYF.

Regarding this clone: The read stops 3 residues short of the end of the CDR3; the missing end is completed from the germline J gene. This rearrangement joins TRBV30 to TRBJ2-2; possible D gene TRBD1, 5 bases. The CDR3 totals 13 residues. Germline V lookup: CDR1 GTSNPN, CDR2 SVGIG (reference sequence). V shed 3 bases and J shed 7 bases, with 12 bases lying between them. The CDR3 DNA, read in part, is TGTGCCTGGAGCACAGGCGTCTACGGGGAG. Its translation: CAWSTGVYGE. The full CDR3 protein is CAWSTGVYGELFF.

To note about this clone: From the germline J gene comes the end of the CDR3, since the read stops 3 residues before it. V is TRBV7-9 and J is TRBJ2-3; the D is unclear. Looked up from germline, CDR1 is SEHNR and CDR2 is FQNEAQ (reference sequence). The V gene lost 2 bases and the J gene lost 6 bases, with 9 bases spanning the gap. The CDR3 is 13 residues long. CDR3 loop: CASSLPGGDTQYF. The DNA read from the CDR3 is TGTGCCAGCAGCTTACCAGGTGGGGATACG.

Points on this clone: The DNA ends 3 residues before the CDR3 does, and the rest of the CDR3 is filled in from the germline J gene. The V gene is TRBV11-2, the J gene TRBJ2-2; D is possibly TRBD2 (5 bases). CDR1 and CDR2 from the germline V gene are SGHAT and FQNNGV. The CDR3 extends over 12 amino acids. The ends were cut back, 4 bases at V and 8 bases at J, with 8 bases in the middle. CDR3 protein: CASSSTGGELFF. The covered CDR3 bases are TGTGCCAGCAGCTCAACGGGGGGGGAG.

About this clone: The read ends 3 residues shy of where the CDR3 ends; the end is completed using the germline J gene. The chain employs TRBV18 and TRBJ2-7; 9 bases are a match to TRBD2. V lost 5 bases, J lost 0 bases, and 2 bases stayed unmatched. The CDR3 spans 14 residues. Germline values: CDR1 KGHSH, CDR2 LQKENI. CDR3 loop: CASSEREDSYEQYF. The sequenced CDR3 bases are TGTGCCAGCTCAGAGCGGGAGGACTCCTACGAG.